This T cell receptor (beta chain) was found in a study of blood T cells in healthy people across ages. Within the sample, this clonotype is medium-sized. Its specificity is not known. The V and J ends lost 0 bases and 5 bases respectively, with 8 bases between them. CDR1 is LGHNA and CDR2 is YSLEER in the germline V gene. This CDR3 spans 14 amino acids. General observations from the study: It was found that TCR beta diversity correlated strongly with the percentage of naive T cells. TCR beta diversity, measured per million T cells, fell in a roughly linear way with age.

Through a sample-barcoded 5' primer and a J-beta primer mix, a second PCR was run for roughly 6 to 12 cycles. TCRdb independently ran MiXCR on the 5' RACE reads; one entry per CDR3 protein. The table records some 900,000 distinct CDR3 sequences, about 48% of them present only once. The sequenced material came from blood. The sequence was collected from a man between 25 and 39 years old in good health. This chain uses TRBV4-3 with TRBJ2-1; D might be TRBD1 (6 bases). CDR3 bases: TGCGCCAGCAGCCAAGAGGACAGCCACAATGAGCAGTTCTTC. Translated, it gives CASSQEDSHNEQFF.